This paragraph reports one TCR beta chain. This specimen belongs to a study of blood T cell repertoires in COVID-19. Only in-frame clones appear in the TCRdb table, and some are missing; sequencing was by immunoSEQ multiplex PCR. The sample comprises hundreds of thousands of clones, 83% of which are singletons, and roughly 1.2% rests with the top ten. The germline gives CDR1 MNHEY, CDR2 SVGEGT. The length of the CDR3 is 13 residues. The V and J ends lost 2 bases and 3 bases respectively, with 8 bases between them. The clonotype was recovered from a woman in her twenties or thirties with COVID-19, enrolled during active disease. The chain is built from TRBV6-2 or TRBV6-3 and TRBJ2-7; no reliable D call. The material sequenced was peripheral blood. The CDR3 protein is CASSYGRFYEQYF. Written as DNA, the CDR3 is TGTGCCAGCAGTTACGGCAGGTTCTACGAGCAGTACTTC.